One sample yielded the 21 T cell receptor beta chains listed below, sequenced in a study of T cells in Graves' hyperthyroidism and ophthalmopathy. Using RNA transcripts as the source, TCR beta CDR3 regions were amplified. The HTBI primer set served for first-round RT-PCR of the TCR CDR3. Each CDR3 protein gets one entry after TCRdb re-called the multiplex PCR reads with MiXCR. The sample has about 95,000 distinct CDR3 sequences, roughly 40% seen once. Sequences were obtained from peripheral blood or thyroid tissue (not recorded which). Source of these receptors: a woman in her 30s with Graves' hyperthyroidism.

This sequence joins TRBV7-2 and TRBJ2-5; D may correspond to TRBD1 or TRBD2 (5 bases each). V lost 5 bases and J 7 bases, leaving 8 bases between the germline ends. CDR1 SGHTA and CDR2 FQGNSA come from the germline V gene. The CDR3 is made up of 11 amino acids. The CDR3 loop is CASSPGGTQYF. CDR3 nucleotides: TGTGCCAGCAGCCCTGGGGGGACCCAGTACTTC.

This clonotype is medium-sized (0.01 to 0.1%) within its sample. The chain couples TRBV15 to TRBJ1-4; 9 positions agree with TRBD1. There are 15 residues in the CDR3. Germline trimming cut 3 bases from V and 5 bases from J; bases unmatched to any gene: 4. Germline V gene data show CDR1 as LNHNV and CDR2 as YYDKDF (reference sequence). CDR3: CATSSHGTGNEKLFF. In DNA, the CDR3 is TGTGCCACCAGCAGCCACGGGACAGGGAATGAAAAACTGTTTTTT. Complete variable domain (other parts from reference TRBV15 and TRBJ1-4): DAMVIQNPRYQVTQFGKPVTLSCSQTLNHNVMYWYQQKSSQAPKLLFHYYDKDFNNEADTPDNFQSRRPNTSFCFLDIRSPGLGDTAMYLCATSSHGTGNEKLFFGSGTQLSVL.

This chain uses TRBV9 with TRBJ1-4; the D gene is possibly TRBD1 (5 bases). Germline V lookup: CDR1 SGDLS, CDR2 YYNGEE. The CDR3 is made up of 13 amino acids. CDR3 in DNA: TGTGCTCCGCGTAGGGGTGAAGGTGAAAAACTGTTTTTT. It translates to CAPRRGEGEKLFF. The complete variable domain, with remaining parts taken from reference TRBV9 and TRBJ1-4, reads DSGVTQTPKHLITATGQRVTLRCSPRSGDLSVYWYQQSLDQGLQFLIQYYNGEERAKGNILERFSAQQFPDLHSELNLSSLELGDSALYFCAPRRGEGEKLFFGSGTQLSVL.

The chain joins TRBV7-9 to TRBJ1-2, with 12 bases lining up with TRBD1. The V gene end was trimmed by 3 bases and the J gene end by 9 bases; junction bases not matched to a gene: 2. CDR1 SEHNR and CDR2 FQNEAQ come from the germline V gene (reference sequence). The CDR3 is 13 residues long. The CDR3 coding sequence is TGTGCCAGCAGCTTGGGACAGGGGGCCAGCTACACCTTC. Translating gives CASSLGQGASYTF.

The chain combines TRBV30 with TRBJ1-1; D is perhaps TRBD1 (6 bases). V was cut by 2 bases and J by 5 bases, with 21 bases left in between. The germline CDR1 and CDR2 sequences are GTSNPN and SVGIG (reference sequence). The CDR3 spans 16 residues. The CDR3 DNA follows: TGTGCCTGGAGTCTTCTCCCCCGGGGGGCTTGGACTGAAGCTTTCTTT. As protein: CAWSLLPRGAWTEAFF.

On this clonotype: A much larger clone is a single base away; this may be a read error. This chain joins TRBV3-1 and TRBJ1-1; D is perhaps TRBD1 (5 bases). CDR3 size: 15 residues. Per the germline V gene, CDR1 is LGHDT and CDR2 is YNNKEL (reference sequence). Trimming shortened V by 4 bases and J by 9 bases, and 21 bases separated the two germline ends. CDR3 coding DNA: TGTGCCAGCAGCCCGACGGCGGAAGGAGGGACTAAAGCTTTCTTT. It codes for CASSPTAEGGTKAFF.

This chain connects TRBV15 to TRBJ1-5; TRBD1 matches at 11 bases. Losses at the gene ends were 3 bases for V and 4 bases for J; bases not matched to a gene: 2. Germline-derived CDR1 and CDR2 are LNHNV and YYDKDF (reference sequence). CDR3 size: 15 residues. In nucleotides, the CDR3 is TGTGCCACCAGCAGGGGGACAGGGGGTAATCAGCCCCAGCATTTT. It codes for CATSRGTGGNQPQHF. Using reference TRBV15 and TRBJ1-5 for the parts outside the CDR3, the full variable domain is DAMVIQNPRYQVTQFGKPVTLSCSQTLNHNVMYWYQQKSSQAPKLLFHYYDKDFNNEADTPDNFQSRRPNTSFCFLDIRSPGLGDTAMYLCATSRGTGGNQPQHFGDGTRLSIL.

Worth noting for this clonotype: The junction and the germline gene differ at one end; a read error may be behind it. The chain recombines TRBV20-1 with TRBJ1-4; TRBD1 is a possible D gene (6 bases). The CDR3 contains 13 residues. Germline CDR1 reads DFQATT; CDR2 reads SNEGSKA (reference sequence). The CDR3 spells CSARRGSNEILFF. CDR3 DNA: TGCAGTGCCCGAAGGGGGAGTAATGAAATACTGTTTTTT.

This clonotype was seen only a few times. The chain combines TRBV28 with TRBJ1-5, with 7 bases aligning to TRBD1. This CDR3 is 16 amino acids long. The germline CDR1 and CDR2 sequences are MDHEN and SYDVKM. Losses at the gene ends were 6 bases for V and 5 bases for J; bases not matched to a gene: 13. The CDR3 reads CASSRIWEGADQPQHF. CDR3 coding DNA: TGTGCCAGCAGCCGAATTTGGGAGGGGGCGGATCAGCCCCAGCATTTT. Variable domain in full (rest from reference TRBV28 and TRBJ1-5): DVKVTQSSRYLVKRTGEKVFLECVQDMDHENMFWYRQDPGLGLRLIYFSYDVKMKEKGDIPEGYSVSREKKERFSLILESASTNQTSMYLCASSRIWEGADQPQHFGDGTRLSIL.

In this sample, this clonotype turned up many times. This chain uses TRBV7-8 with TRBJ1-2, with no clear D. The CDR3 has 16 amino acids. Trimming removed 3 bases at V and 3 bases at J, with 17 bases between. The germline CDR1 and CDR2 sequences are SGHVS and FQNEAQ. The CDR3 region is CASSFLPRGPYYGYTF. CDR3 sequence (DNA): TGTGCCAGCAGCTTCCTCCCCCGGGGTCCCTACTATGGCTACACCTTC.

This clonotype was found many times. The chain joins TRBV28 to TRBJ1-6; D unclear. The CDR3 is 14 amino acids. V lost 2 bases to trimming and J lost 9 bases, with 11 bases between them. The germline gives CDR1 MDHEN, CDR2 SYDVKM. The CDR3, as DNA: TGTGCCAGCAGTTTACAGTTGCAGAGTTCACCCCTCCACTTT. Its translation is CASSLQLQSSPLHF.

The chain uses TRBV12-3 or TRBV12-4 and TRBJ1-1; D remains unclear. The CDR3 has 12 amino acids. V was trimmed by 5 bases and J by 2 bases, leaving 6 bases between them. The CDR3 here is CASSPFNTEAFF. The CDR3 nucleotides are TGTGCCAGCAGTCCATTCAACACTGAAGCTTTCTTT.

This clonotype was recorded at least ten times. This chain joins TRBV4-1 and TRBJ1-5, with TRBD1 matching over 10 bases. CDR3 length equals 15 residues. Germline V gene data show CDR1 as MGHRA and CDR2 as YSYEKL. Losses at the gene ends were 0 bases for V and 9 bases for J; bases not matched to a gene: 5. The CDR3 nucleotides are TGCGCCAGCAGCCAAGAGGGGGGACAGGGGAGGCCCCAGCATTTT. It is translated as CASSQEGGQGRPQHF.

The chain combines TRBV6-5 with TRBJ1-2; TRBD1 is a possible D gene (5 bases). CDR3 length: 12 residues. Trimming stripped 2 bases from V and 4 bases from J, with 5 bases between. The V gene's germline CDR1 is MNHEY and CDR2 SVGAGI. DNA of the CDR3: TGTGCCAGCAGTTACACAGGCTATGGCTACACCTTC. Its protein product is CASSYTGYGYTF.

Regarding this clonotype: One base away lies a much larger clone, so this may be a sequencing read error. V usage is TRBV30 and J usage is TRBJ1-5; D remains unclear. CDR1 GTSNPN and CDR2 SVGIG come from the germline V gene (reference sequence). The CDR3 consists of 14 residues. CDR3 region: CAWSVDNSNQPQRF. The CDR3 DNA reads as TGTGCCTGGAGTGTTGACAATAGCAATCAGCCCCAGCGTTTT.

As concerns this clonotype: A much larger clone lies one base from this, so it may be a read error. The CDR3 carries no conserved terminal phenylalanine or tryptophan, so it likely arises from a read error. V gene TRBV25-1 combines with J gene TRBJ2-7, with 12 bases lining up with TRBD1. This CDR3 is built from 14 residues. After removal of 9 bases from V and 4 bases from J, the junction contained 7 bases not matched to a gene. The germline gives CDR1 MGHDK, CDR2 SYGVNS. CDR3 protein: CASAGQGARYEQYS. In DNA form, the CDR3 reads TGTGCCAGTGCGGGACAGGGGGCCAGGTACGAGCAGTACTCC.

A word on this clonotype: Given a much more abundant clone one base away, this may be a read error. CDR3 nucleotide sequence: TGTGCCAGCAGCCTTCGGTTGACGGGTAACCAAGAGCAGTACTTC. Its translation: CASSLRLTGNQEQYF. The genes are TRBV2 and TRBJ2-7, with D hard to call. The length of the CDR3 is 15 residues. The V gene lost 6 bases and the J gene lost 7 bases, with 22 bases spanning the gap. Germline CDR1 SNHLY, CDR2 FYNNEI.

This clonotype was detected many times. CDR3 sequence: CASSFVRTPNTGELFF. The CDR3 DNA sequence: TGTGCCAGCAGCTTTGTGAGGACACCAAACACCGGGGAGCTGTTTTTT. This sequence joins TRBV7-8 and TRBJ2-2, with D possibly being TRBD1 (5 bases). The CDR3 runs 16 residues. Germline values: CDR1 SGHVS, CDR2 FQNEAQ. V lost 3 bases to trimming and J lost 2 bases, with 13 bases between them.

This clonotype was found many times. This chain connects TRBV27 to TRBJ2-2; no firm D call. Trimming stripped 4 bases from V and 1 base from J, with 10 bases between. Germline V gene sequence: CDR1 MNHEY, CDR2 SMNVEV (reference sequence). The CDR3 is 15 residues long. The CDR3 nucleotides are TGTGCCAGCAGTTCATCGGTGGAGAACACCGGGGAGCTGTTTTTT. It yields the protein CASSSSVENTGELFF.

This chain connects TRBV10-2 to TRBJ2-5; D remains ambiguous. V was trimmed by 3 bases and J by 5 bases, leaving 7 bases between them. Per the germline V gene, CDR1 is WSHSY and CDR2 is SAAADI. The CDR3 consists of 12 residues. CDR3 DNA sequence: TGCGCCAGCAGTGAAGAAGGGGAGACCCAGTACTTC. Protein product: CASSEEGETQYF.

This clonotype was counted once. V is TRBV19 and J is TRBJ1-1; no reliable D call. In germline, CDR1 is LNHDA, CDR2 SQIVND (reference sequence). This CDR3 spans 15 amino acids. Trimming shortened V by 5 bases and J by 4 bases, and 17 bases separated the two germline ends. CDR3 sequence (DNA): TGTGCCAGTAGTCTGCCCGGACCGCGGGGCACTGAAGCTTTCTTT. As protein: CASSLPGPRGTEAFF.